The present T cell receptor (beta chain) was sequenced within a study of T cells after yellow fever vaccination. Study-wide results and caveats: A secondary response was less intense yet reached its peak sooner, at day 5 versus 15. Reappearing after the booster were most of the clones from primary vaccination (about 96% CD4, about 88% CD8). Researchers noted that a small share of clonotypes showed up in both CD4 and CD8 compartments. Abundant clonotypes from the bulk population could get into FACS-sorted repertoires as contaminants.

Points on this clonotype: The antigen remains unidentified.

From germline, CDR1 is SGHTA and CDR2 FQGNSA. Trimming cost V 3 bases and J 6 bases, with 12 bases left between them. The CDR3 length is 13 residues. Each CDR3 protein gets one entry after TCRdb re-called the 5' RACE reads with MiXCR. This sample has 500,000 to 700,000 distinct CDR3 sequences, with 15% to 20% found just once. This chain uses TRBV7-2 with TRBJ2-7; D not certain. The sequences come from PBMCs, collected 15 days after the yellow fever booster vaccination. The source is a man aged 25 to 45 who received the YFV17D yellow fever vaccine. The CDR3 spells CASSFTQLVEQYF. DNA of the CDR3: TGTGCCAGCAGCTTCACGCAGTTGGTCGAGCAGTACTTC. The whole variable domain, remainder taken from reference TRBV7-2 and TRBJ2-7, is GAGVSQSPSNKVTEKGKDVELRCDPISGHTALYWYRQSLGQGLEFLIYFQGNSAPDKSGLPSDRFSAERTGGSVSTLTIQRTQQEDSAVYLCASSFTQLVEQYFGPGTRLTVT.